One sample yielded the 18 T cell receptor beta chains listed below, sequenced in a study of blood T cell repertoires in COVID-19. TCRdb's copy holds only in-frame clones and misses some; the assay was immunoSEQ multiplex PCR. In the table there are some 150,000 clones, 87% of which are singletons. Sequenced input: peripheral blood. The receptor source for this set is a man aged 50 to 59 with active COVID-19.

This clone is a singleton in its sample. The CDR3 bases are TGTGCCAGCAGCCTAGGACTGGGGAATGAGCAGTTCTTC. This gives the protein CASSLGLGNEQFF. The chain couples TRBV7-3 to TRBJ2-1, with a weak D call TRBD2 (5 bases). This CDR3 comprises 13 residues. V dropped 5 bases and J dropped 7 bases, with 12 bases sitting between them. The germline gives CDR1 SGHTA, CDR2 FQGTGA.

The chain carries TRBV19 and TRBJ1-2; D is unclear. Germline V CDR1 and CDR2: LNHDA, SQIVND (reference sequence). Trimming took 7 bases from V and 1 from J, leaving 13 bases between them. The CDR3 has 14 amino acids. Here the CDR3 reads CASKTAQNNYGYTF. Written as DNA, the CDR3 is TGTGCCAGTAAAACAGCCCAGAATAACTATGGCTACACCTTC.

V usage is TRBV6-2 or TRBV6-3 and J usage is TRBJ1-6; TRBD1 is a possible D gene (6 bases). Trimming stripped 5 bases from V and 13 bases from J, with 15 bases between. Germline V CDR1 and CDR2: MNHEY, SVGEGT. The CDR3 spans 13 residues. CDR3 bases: TGTGCCAGCAGTCGGTCTAGGGGGAATCCCCTCCACTTT. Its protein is CASSRSRGNPLHF.

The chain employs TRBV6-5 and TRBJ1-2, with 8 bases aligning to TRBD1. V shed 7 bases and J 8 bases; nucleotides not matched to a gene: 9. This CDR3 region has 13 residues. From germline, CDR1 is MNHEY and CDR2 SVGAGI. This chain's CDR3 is CASIQGGSRGYTF. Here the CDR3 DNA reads TGTGCCAGCATACAGGGGGGAAGTAGAGGCTACACCTTC.

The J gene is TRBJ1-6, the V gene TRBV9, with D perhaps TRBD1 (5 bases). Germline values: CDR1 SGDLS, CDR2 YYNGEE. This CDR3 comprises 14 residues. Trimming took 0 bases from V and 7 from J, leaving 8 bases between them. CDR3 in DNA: TGTGCCAGCAGCGTAGGGGGGGAAAATTCACCCCTCCACTTT. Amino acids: CASSVGGENSPLHF.

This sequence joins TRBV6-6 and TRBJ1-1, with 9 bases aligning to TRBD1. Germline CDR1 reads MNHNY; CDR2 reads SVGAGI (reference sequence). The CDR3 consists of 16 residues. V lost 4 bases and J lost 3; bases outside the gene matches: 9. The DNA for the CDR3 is TGTGCCAGCAGTTCCTCCCCAGGACAGGGGTACACTGAAGCTTTCTTT. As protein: CASSSSPGQGYTEAFF.

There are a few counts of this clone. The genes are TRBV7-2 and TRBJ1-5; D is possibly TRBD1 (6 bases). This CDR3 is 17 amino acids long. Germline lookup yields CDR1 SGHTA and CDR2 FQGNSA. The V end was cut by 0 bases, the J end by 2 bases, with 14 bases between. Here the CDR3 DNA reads TGTGCCAGCAGCTTAGCGGGGAGGGGGGCTGGCAATCAGCCCCAGCATTTT. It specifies CASSLAGRGAGNQPQHF.

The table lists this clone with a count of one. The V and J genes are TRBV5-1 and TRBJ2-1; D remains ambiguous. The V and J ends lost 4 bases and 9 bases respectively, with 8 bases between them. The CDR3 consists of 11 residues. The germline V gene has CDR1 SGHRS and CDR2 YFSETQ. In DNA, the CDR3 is TGCGCCAGCAGCCCGGGTGGTGAGCAGTTCTTC. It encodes CASSPGGEQFF.

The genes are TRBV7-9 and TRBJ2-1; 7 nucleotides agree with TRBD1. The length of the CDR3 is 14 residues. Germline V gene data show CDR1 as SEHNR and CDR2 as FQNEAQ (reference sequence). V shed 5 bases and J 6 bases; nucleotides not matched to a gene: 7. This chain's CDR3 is CASSLTQGSNEQFF. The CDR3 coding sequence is TGTGCCAGCAGCCTAACACAGGGGTCCAATGAGCAGTTCTTC.

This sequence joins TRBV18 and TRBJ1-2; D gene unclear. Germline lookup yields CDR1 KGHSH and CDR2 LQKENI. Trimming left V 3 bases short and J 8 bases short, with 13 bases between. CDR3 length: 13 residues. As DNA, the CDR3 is TGTGCCAGCTCACCTCCCCCCCCTGGCGGCTACACCTTC. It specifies CASSPPPPGGYTF.

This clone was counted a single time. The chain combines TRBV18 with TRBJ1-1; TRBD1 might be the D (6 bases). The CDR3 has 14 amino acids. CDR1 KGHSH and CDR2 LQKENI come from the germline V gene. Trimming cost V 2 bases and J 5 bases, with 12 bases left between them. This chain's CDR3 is CASSPFPGETEAFF. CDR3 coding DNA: TGTGCCAGCTCACCATTTCCAGGGGAGACTGAAGCTTTCTTT.

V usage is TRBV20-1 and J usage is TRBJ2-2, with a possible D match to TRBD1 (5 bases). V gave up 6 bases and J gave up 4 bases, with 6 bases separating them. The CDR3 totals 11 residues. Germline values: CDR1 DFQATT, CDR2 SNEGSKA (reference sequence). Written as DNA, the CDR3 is TGCAGTGCCAGGGTCACCGGGGAGCTGTTTTTT. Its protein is CSARVTGELFF.

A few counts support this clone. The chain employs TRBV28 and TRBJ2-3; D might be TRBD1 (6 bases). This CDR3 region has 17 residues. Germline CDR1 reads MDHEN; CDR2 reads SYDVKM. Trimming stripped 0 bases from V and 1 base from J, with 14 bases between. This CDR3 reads CASSLWPGQTGTDTQYF. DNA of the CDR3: TGTGCCAGCAGTTTATGGCCGGGACAAACAGGCACAGATACGCAGTATTTT.

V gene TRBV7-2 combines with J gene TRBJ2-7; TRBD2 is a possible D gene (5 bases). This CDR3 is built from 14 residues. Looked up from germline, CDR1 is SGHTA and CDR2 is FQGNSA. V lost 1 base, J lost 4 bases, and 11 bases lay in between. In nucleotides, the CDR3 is TGTGCCAGCAGCTTAGTGGGAAGCGGATACGAGCAGTACTTC. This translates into CASSLVGSGYEQYF.

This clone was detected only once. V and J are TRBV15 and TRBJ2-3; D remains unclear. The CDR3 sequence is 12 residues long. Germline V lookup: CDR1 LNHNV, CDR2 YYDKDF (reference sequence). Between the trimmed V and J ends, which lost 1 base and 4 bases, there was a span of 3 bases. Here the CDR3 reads CATSRGADTQYF. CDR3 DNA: TGTGCCACCAGCAGAGGCGCAGATACGCAGTATTTT. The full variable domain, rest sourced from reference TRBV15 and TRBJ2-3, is DAMVIQNPRYQVTQFGKPVTLSCSQTLNHNVMYWYQQKSSQAPKLLFHYYDKDFNNEADTPDNFQSRRPNTSFCFLDIRSPGLGDTAMYLCATSRGADTQYFGPGTRLTVL.

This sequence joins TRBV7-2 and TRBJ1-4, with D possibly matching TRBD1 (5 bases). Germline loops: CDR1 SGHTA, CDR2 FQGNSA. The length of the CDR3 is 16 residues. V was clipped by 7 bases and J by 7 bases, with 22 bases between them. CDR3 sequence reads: CASTLGGGWGIEKLFF. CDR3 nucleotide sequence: TGTGCCAGCACCCTCGGCGGAGGGTGGGGGATTGAAAAACTGTTTTTT.

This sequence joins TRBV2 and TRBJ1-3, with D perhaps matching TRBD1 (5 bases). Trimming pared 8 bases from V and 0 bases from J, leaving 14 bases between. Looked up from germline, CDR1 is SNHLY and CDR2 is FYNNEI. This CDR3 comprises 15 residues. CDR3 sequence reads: CASVLGQFSGNTIYF. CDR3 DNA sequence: TGTGCCAGCGTTTTGGGGCAGTTCTCTGGAAACACCATATATTTT.

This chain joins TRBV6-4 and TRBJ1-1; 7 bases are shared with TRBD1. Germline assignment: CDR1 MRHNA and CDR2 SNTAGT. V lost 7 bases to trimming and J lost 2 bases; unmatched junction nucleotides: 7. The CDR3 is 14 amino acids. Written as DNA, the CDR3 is TGTGCCAGCACCTACAGGGGCAACAACACTGAAGCTTTCTTT. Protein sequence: CASTYRGNNTEAFF.